The rows below give T cell receptor beta chains drawn from one sample of a study of regulatory T cells in long-lasting Graves disease. TCRdb reprocessed the multiplex PCR reads with MiXCR, giving one entry per CDR3 protein. The sample includes about 220,000 distinct CDR3 sequences, around 20% of them seen just once. A further study also used this sample, focusing on T cells in Graves' hyperthyroidism and ophthalmopathy.

The sequencing here drew on peripheral blood mononuclear cells (PBMCs), taken at new diagnosis, from a patient treated with antithyroid drugs. The receptors shown here come from a woman aged 25 to 39 with Graves disease. Both conserved end residues are part of each CDR3. Each record gives: J gene, clone size, D gene, V gene, CDR3 DNA, CDR3 protein. The D gene is left open where the match is weak. For some rows the clone size is stated as once, few or many, or as a class when expanded; others skip it.

j_gene: TRBJ2-1; abundance: few; d_gene: TRBD2; v_gene: TRBV10-2; CDR3nt: TGCGCCAGCAGTCTTGAGCGGGGGGCATTCAATGAGCAGTTCTTC; CDR3aa: CASSLERGAFNEQFF
j_gene: TRBJ1-6; abundance: many; d_gene: .; v_gene: TRBV6-5; CDR3nt: TGTGCCAGCAGTTATCAAGGACAGAGCTCCTATAATTCACCCCTCCACTTT; CDR3aa: CASSYQGQSSYNSPLHF
j_gene: TRBJ2-7; abundance: many; d_gene: .; v_gene: TRBV3-1; CDR3nt: TGTGCCAGCAGCCAACGACGGAGTTACGAGCAGTACTTC; CDR3aa: CASSQRRSYEQYF
j_gene: TRBJ1-2; abundance: many; d_gene: .; v_gene: TRBV2; CDR3nt: TGTGCCAGTGAGAAACAGGGAAACTATGGCTACACCTTC; CDR3aa: CASEKQGNYGYTF
j_gene: TRBJ2-1; abundance: many; d_gene: .; v_gene: TRBV6-2/TRBV6-3; CDR3nt: TGTGCCAGCAGTTCCACCTGGGGACCCTACAATGAGCAGTTCTTC; CDR3aa: CASSSTWGPYNEQFF
j_gene: TRBJ1-3; abundance: many; d_gene: TRBD1; v_gene: TRBV3-1; CDR3nt: TGTGCCAGCAGAAGATCCGGGACAGTGATGTCTGGAAACACCATATATTTT; CDR3aa: CASRRSGTVMSGNTIYF
j_gene: TRBJ1-1; abundance: .; d_gene: .; v_gene: TRBV18; CDR3nt: TGTGCCAGCTCACCAACACTCACTACTAGAGGACAGAATGAAGCTTTCTTT; CDR3aa: CASSPTLTTRGQNEAFF
j_gene: TRBJ1-1; abundance: .; d_gene: .; v_gene: TRBV12-3/TRBV12-4; CDR3nt: TGTGCCAGCAGTGGACTAGCGGGGGGCACTGAAGCTTTCTTT; CDR3aa: CASSGLAGGTEAFF
j_gene: TRBJ1-5; abundance: many; d_gene: .; v_gene: TRBV15; CDR3nt: TGTGCCACCAGCAGAGAATACGGCGAAGGGAGGCCCCAGCATTTT; CDR3aa: CATSREYGEGRPQHF
j_gene: TRBJ1-1; abundance: many; d_gene: TRBD1; v_gene: TRBV11-2; CDR3nt: TGTGCCAGCAGCCGAAGAGGACAGGCGAACACTGAAGCTTTCTTT; CDR3aa: CASSRRGQANTEAFF
j_gene: TRBJ1-6; abundance: many; d_gene: .; v_gene: TRBV5-6; CDR3nt: TGTGCCAGCAGCTTCTCTGAAGGTCCTAGCTCCTATAATTCACCCCTCCACTTT; CDR3aa: CASSFSEGPSSYNSPLHF
j_gene: TRBJ1-1; abundance: many; d_gene: TRBD1; v_gene: TRBV11-3; CDR3nt: TGTGCCAGCAGCCCAGGGGGCAGTTTGAACACTGAAGCTTTCTTT; CDR3aa: CASSPGGSLNTEAFF
j_gene: TRBJ2-1; abundance: many; d_gene: TRBD1; v_gene: TRBV5-4; CDR3nt: TGTGCCAGCAGCCTGGGCGGGACAGGGTTTGGAGAGCAGTTCTTC; CDR3aa: CASSLGGTGFGEQFF
j_gene: TRBJ1-1; abundance: many; d_gene: .; v_gene: TRBV4-2; CDR3nt: TGTGCCAGCACCCGGGGGGGCACTGAAGCTTTCTTT; CDR3aa: CASTRGGTEAFF
j_gene: TRBJ2-1; abundance: few; d_gene: .; v_gene: TRBV14; CDR3nt: TGTGCCAGCAGCCAAGTGGAGGGGGGCAATGAGCAGTTCTTC; CDR3aa: CASSQVEGGNEQFF
j_gene: TRBJ2-3; abundance: .; d_gene: .; v_gene: TRBV3-1; CDR3nt: TGTGCCAGCAGCCAAGATATAGCGGGCACAGATACGCAGTATTTT; CDR3aa: CASSQDIAGTDTQYF
j_gene: TRBJ2-5; abundance: .; d_gene: .; v_gene: TRBV6-1; CDR3nt: TGTGCCAGCACCCCAGAAGAGACCCAGTACTTC; CDR3aa: CASTPEETQYF
j_gene: TRBJ2-7; abundance: many; d_gene: TRBD1; v_gene: TRBV29-1; CDR3nt: TGCAGCGTACCCGGGACAGAGACCTACGAGCAGTACTTC; CDR3aa: CSVPGTETYEQYF
j_gene: TRBJ2-1; abundance: many; d_gene: .; v_gene: TRBV7-9; CDR3nt: TGTGCCAGCAGCTTGTGGGAGAAGGAGCGACAGTTCTTC; CDR3aa: CASSLWEKERQFF
j_gene: TRBJ1-2; abundance: .; d_gene: .; v_gene: TRBV19; CDR3nt: TGTGCCAGTAAACCAGGGGCCAGCGCGGTTGAGGGTGGCTACACCTTC; CDR3aa: CASKPGASAVEGGYTF